This T cell receptor beta chain comes out of a study of circulating tumor DNA in untreated peripheral T-cell lymphoma. V dropped 1 base and J dropped 7 bases, with 7 bases sitting between them. The CDR3 runs 11 residues. The V gene's germline CDR1 is GTSNPN and CDR2 SVGIG (reference sequence). TCRdb's copy holds only in-frame clones and misses some; the assay was immunoSEQ multiplex PCR. The data contain about 1,100 clones, around 84% of them singletons. This chain connects TRBV30 to TRBJ1-1; D call uncertain. The sample taken for sequencing was tumor tissue. The sequence was obtained from a human donor with peripheral T-cell lymphoma. CDR3 protein: CAWSEWDEAFF. The CDR3 bases are TGTGCCTGGAGTGAGTGGGATGAAGCTTTCTTT.